The present entry profiles one T cell receptor beta chain with its context. Its antigen is undetermined. The data stem from a study of metastatic and nonmetastatic thyroid tumors. Whole-study context: Repertoires of blood and of tissue (tumor or nodule) from malignant and benign thyroid patients were compared. Broader study findings: Versus benign nodules, malignant thyroid tumors reportedly had significantly higher TCR beta diversity, in blood and tumor.

The authors' processing: Using the CDR3 differences seen across clinicopathological groups, the authors built a distant-metastasis classifier for papillary thyroid cancer, which was meant to discriminate distant-metastatic patients. TCRdb re-analyzed the PCR reads using MiXCR. The V and J calls and clone size are TCRdb's, not the authors'. The profile shows under 45,000 clones, under 40% of them singletons. Until they underwent thyroid surgery, no patient had received any treatment. This TCR was sampled from a female donor with papillary thyroid cancer or a benign thyroid nodule (not recorded which). Some clones in this sample may be carry-over from other donors' samples. Specimen: tumor tissue.

The CDR3 DNA follows: TGCGCCAGCAGCAAAGACAGGGGGCAGAACACCGGGGAGCTGTTTTTT. Residues: CASSKDRGQNTGELFF. J is TRBJ2-2 and V is TRBV5-1; the match to TRBD1 covers 10 bases. From germline, CDR1 is SGHRS and CDR2 YFSETQ. The CDR3 extends over 16 amino acids. V lost 4 bases to trimming and J lost 1 base; unmatched junction nucleotides: 4.